Each of the 17 T cell receptor beta chains below was sequenced from the same sample in a study of blood T cell repertoires in COVID-19 (TCRdb year 2020). Library construction relied on the immunoSEQ multiplex PCR assay. The table was pulled from immuneACCESS by TCRdb, which kept in-frame rearrangements only. Such tables lose some clones; where checked, under half of the loss comes from unresolved V genes, and the rest has no known cause. The sample data list roughly 250,000 clones, and approximately 83% of these were observed just once. The top ten hold 1.5% to 2% of the sample. The source material was PBMCs or T cells enriched from blood (not recorded which). The receptors were sampled from a woman aged 50 to 60 who had recovered from COVID-19.

The chain combines TRBV5-1 with TRBJ2-1; TRBD2 is a possible D gene (6 bases). Trimming removed 3 bases at V and 7 bases at J, with 20 bases between. The CDR3 loop spans 16 amino acids. From germline, CDR1 is SGHRS and CDR2 YFSETQ. The CDR3 DNA is TGCGCCAGCAGCTCAATCCCGGGACCCCGGGGGAATGAGCAGTTCTTC. Translation: CASSSIPGPRGNEQFF.

The chain has TRBV3-1 (or the pseudogene TRBV3-2) and TRBJ2-7; 8 nucleotides agree with TRBD1. V shed 2 bases, J shed 3 bases, and the junction held 15 bases outside the gene matches. The CDR3 extends over 18 amino acids. The germline gives CDR1 LGHDT, CDR2 YNNKEL (reference sequence). The CDR3 region has the DNA TGTGCCAGCAGCCAAAGTCTCAGGGGGCTTTGGGTTTTCTACGAGCAGTACTTC. Translation gives CASSQSLRGLWVFYEQYF.

The chain has TRBV3-1 (or the pseudogene TRBV3-2) and TRBJ2-7; 7 nucleotides line up with TRBD1. The germline V gene encodes CDR1 LGHDT and CDR2 YNNKEL (reference sequence). The CDR3 sequence is 16 residues long. The ends lost 0 bases at V and 3 bases at J; junction bases unmatched: 8. The CDR3 region has the DNA TGTGCCAGCAGCCAAGAACCCTCCTGGACAGGCTACGAGCAGTACTTC. This gives the protein CASSQEPSWTGYEQYF.

The CDR3 region has the DNA TGTGCCACCACTTCAAAAAACACCGGGGAGCTGTTTTTT. Amino acid sequence: CATTSKNTGELFF. The chain links TRBV7-2 to TRBJ2-2; D is undetermined. The CDR3 has 13 residues. The germline V and J ends were trimmed by 10 bases and 2 bases, with 11 bases remaining between them. CDR1 and CDR2 (germline): SGHTA, FQGNSA.

The table lists this clone with a few counts. The rearrangement uses TRBV28 and TRBJ2-3, with D possibly matching TRBD2 (6 bases). V was trimmed by 6 bases and J by 0 bases, leaving 19 bases between them. Germline V gene sequence: CDR1 MDHEN, CDR2 SYDVKM. The CDR3 is 17 residues long. The CDR3 region has the DNA TGTGCCAGCAGCCCCTCGGGTGCGGGGCAAAGCACAGATACGCAGTATTTT. It translates to CASSPSGAGQSTDTQYF.

This clone has more than one count but fewer than ten. The rearrangement uses TRBV10-3 and TRBJ1-5; a possible D gene is TRBD1 (5 bases). This CDR3 comprises 13 residues. Germline CDR1 ENHRY, CDR2 SYGVKD. V lost 6 bases, J lost 7 bases, and 13 bases lay in between. CDR3 bases: TGTGCCATCAGCCTAACAGGCGACCAGCCCCAGCATTTT. It specifies CAISLTGDQPQHF.

The chain recombines TRBV19 with TRBJ2-7; D is perhaps TRBD2 (7 bases). This CDR3 has 15 residues. Between the trimmed V and J ends, which lost 10 bases and 0 bases, there was a span of 19 bases. CDR1 LNHDA and CDR2 SQIVND come from the germline V gene (reference sequence). CDR3 region: CATSAGAVSSYEQYF. CDR3 bases: TGTGCCACCAGTGCGGGGGCGGTGAGCTCCTACGAGCAGTACTTC.

V is TRBV9 and J is TRBJ1-5; 11 nucleotides agree with TRBD1. Germline-derived CDR1 and CDR2 are SGDLS and YYNGEE. This CDR3 has 14 residues. J gave up 7 bases and V 3 bases, and 3 bases lay outside the gene matches. This CDR3 is CASSGTGGGQPQHF. CDR3 in DNA: TGTGCCAGCAGCGGGACAGGGGGCGGGCAGCCCCAGCATTTT. Together with reference TRBV9 and TRBJ1-5, the CDR3 gives the full variable domain: DSGVTQTPKHLITATGQRVTLRCSPRSGDLSVYWYQQSLDQGLQFLIQYYNGEERAKGNILERFSAQQFPDLHSELNLSSLELGDSALYFCASSGTGGGQPQHFGDGTRLSIL.

The rearrangement uses TRBV9 and TRBJ2-5, with 14 bases fitting TRBD2. V was pared by 4 bases and J by 4 bases, with 9 bases of the junction left unmatched. The germline V gene encodes CDR1 SGDLS and CDR2 YYNGEE. CDR3 size: 17 residues. CDR3: CASSRGTSGRAAETQYF. The CDR3 DNA reads TGTGCCAGCAGCAGAGGGACTAGCGGGAGAGCAGCAGAGACCCAGTACTTC.

V is TRBV25-1 and J is TRBJ1-3, with unresolved D. Germline V CDR1 and CDR2: MGHDK, SYGVNS. With 3 bases removed from V and 4 bases from J, the gap between germline ends came to 19 bases. The CDR3 loop spans 17 amino acids. CDR3 DNA sequence: TGTGCCAGCAGTGATGATGGGAGTTGGCGGCTGGGAAACACCATATATTTT. It translates to CASSDDGSWRLGNTIYF.

V usage is TRBV19 and J usage is TRBJ1-1; no clear D gene. V lost 8 bases to trimming and J lost 1 base, with 11 bases between them. Looked up from germline, CDR1 is LNHDA and CDR2 is SQIVND (reference sequence). The CDR3 extends over 13 amino acids. CDR3 coding DNA: TGTGCCAGTTCCAGGTTAGGGAACACTGAAGCTTTCTTT. It is translated as CASSRLGNTEAFF.

This clone was detected once. Here the CDR3 reads CASSDQGADTQYF. CDR3 nucleotide sequence: TGTGCCAGTAGCGACCAGGGGGCTGATACGCAGTATTTT. The chain is built from TRBV19 and TRBJ2-3; 8 bases are shared with TRBD1. V shed 6 bases and J 6 bases; nucleotides not matched to a gene: 5. Germline CDR1 reads LNHDA; CDR2 reads SQIVND (reference sequence). The CDR3 has 13 residues.

V and J are TRBV28 and TRBJ1-5, with 7 bases lining up with TRBD1. With 5 bases clipped from V and 2 bases from J, the junction kept 6 bases outside the gene matches. Germline assignment: CDR1 MDHEN and CDR2 SYDVKM. The CDR3 runs 15 residues. The CDR3 region has the DNA TGTGCCAGCAGTACAGGGGAATGGGGCAATCAGCCCCAGCATTTT. Translation gives CASSTGEWGNQPQHF.

The table lists this clone with a count of one. CDR3: CASRIRTGTSTDIQYF. For the CDR3, the DNA is TGTGCCAGCAGAATTAGGACAGGGACAAGTACGGACATTCAGTACTTC. The chain combines TRBV27 with TRBJ2-4, with 8 bases that match TRBD1. Germline V CDR1 and CDR2: MNHEY, SMNVEV (reference sequence). The CDR3 runs to 16 residues. Unmatched junction bases numbered 15, after V lost 6 bases and J lost 8 bases.

V and J are TRBV5-1 and TRBJ1-1, with 9 bases that match TRBD1. Germline CDR1 SGHRS, CDR2 YFSETQ. The CDR3 is made up of 17 amino acids. After removal of 0 bases from V and 2 bases from J, the junction contained 8 bases not matched to a gene. Written as DNA, the CDR3 is TGCGCCAGCAGCTTGGCTGGACAGGGGAGTATAAACACTGAAGCTTTCTTT. Translation gives CASSLAGQGSINTEAFF.

This clone was seen only a few times. The chain couples TRBV28 to TRBJ1-1; D gene unclear. Germline-derived CDR1 and CDR2 are MDHEN and SYDVKM. The CDR3 runs 14 residues. V was cut by 5 bases and J by 7 bases, with 17 bases left in between. This chain's CDR3 is CASSPHRDGNEAFF. In nucleotides, the CDR3 is TGTGCCAGCAGTCCCCACCGTGACGGGAATGAAGCTTTCTTT.

Concerning this clone itself: The sample has other DNA sequences that encode this CDR3 too. The rearrangement joins TRBV7-9 to TRBJ1-1; D possibly corresponds to TRBD1 (5 bases). Germline CDR1 reads SEHNR; CDR2 reads FQNEAQ (reference sequence). The CDR3 totals 14 residues. Trimming left V 2 bases short and J 2 bases short, with 9 bases between. The CDR3 here is CASSLTQGNTEAFF. In nucleotides, the CDR3 is TGTGCCAGCAGCTTAACTCAGGGAAACACTGAAGCTTTCTTT.